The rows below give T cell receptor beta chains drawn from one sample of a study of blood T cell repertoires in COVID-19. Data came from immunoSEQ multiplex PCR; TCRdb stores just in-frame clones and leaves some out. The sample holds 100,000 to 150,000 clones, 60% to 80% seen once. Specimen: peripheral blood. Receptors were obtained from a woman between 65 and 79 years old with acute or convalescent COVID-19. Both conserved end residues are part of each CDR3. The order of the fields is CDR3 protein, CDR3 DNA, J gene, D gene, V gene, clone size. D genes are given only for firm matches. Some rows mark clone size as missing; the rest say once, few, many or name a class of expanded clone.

CDR3: CASSPGTAYGYTF; DNA: TGTGCCAGTAGTCCCGGGACAGCCTATGGCTACACCTTC; J: TRBJ1-2; D: TRBD1; V: TRBV19; size: NA
CDR3: CASSESGLAGYEQFF; DNA: TGCGCCAGCAGTGAGTCGGGACTAGCGGGGTATGAGCAGTTCTTC; J: TRBJ2-1; D: TRBD2; V: TRBV10-2; size: few
CDR3: CASNPGPNEQFF; DNA: TGTGCCAGCAACCCAGGGCCAAATGAGCAGTTCTTC; J: TRBJ2-1; D: NA; V: TRBV7-9; size: NA
CDR3: CARRSRAEVQPQHF; DNA: TGTGCCAGGCGATCGAGGGCCGAAGTTCAGCCCCAGCATTTT; J: TRBJ1-5; D: NA; V: TRBV6-5; size: NA
CDR3: CASRLSGQGYNEQFF; DNA: TGTGCCAGCAGACTATCCGGACAGGGCTACAATGAGCAGTTCTTC; J: TRBJ2-1; D: TRBD1; V: TRBV27; size: NA
CDR3: CASSLRGGVQPQHF; DNA: TGTGCCAGCAGTTTGCGGGGGGGCGTGCAGCCCCAGCATTTT; J: TRBJ1-5; D: NA; V: TRBV28; size: many
CDR3: CASSAITSGKGEQYF; DNA: TGTGCCAGCAGTGCCATAACTAGCGGGAAGGGCGAGCAGTACTTC; J: TRBJ2-7; D: TRBD2; V: TRBV6-2/TRBV6-3; size: once
CDR3: CASSPRLAGDSYEQYF; DNA: TGTGCCAGCAGCCCCCGCCTAGCGGGGGACTCCTACGAGCAGTACTTC; J: TRBJ2-7; D: TRBD2; V: TRBV7-6; size: few
CDR3: CASSRVNGANEQFF; DNA: TGTGCCAGCAGTCGAGTAAATGGTGCCAATGAGCAGTTCTTC; J: TRBJ2-1; D: NA; V: TRBV7-2; size: few
CDR3: CASSLGLGRVRNTGELFF; DNA: TGTGCCAGCAGCTTAGGCCTAGGGCGGGTGCGGAACACCGGGGAGCTGTTTTTT; J: TRBJ2-2; D: NA; V: TRBV13; size: few
CDR3: CASSEWGGPEAFF; DNA: TGTGCCAGCAGTGAGTGGGGAGGCCCTGAAGCTTTCTTT; J: TRBJ1-1; D: NA; V: TRBV6-1; size: NA
CDR3: CASSLMGGAGETQYF; DNA: TGTGCCAGCAGCTTGATGGGGGGGGCCGGGGAGACCCAGTACTTC; J: TRBJ2-5; D: NA; V: TRBV5-8; size: NA
CDR3: CSATPGSEQFF; DNA: TGCAGTGCTACCCCGGGTAGTGAGCAGTTCTTC; J: TRBJ2-1; D: NA; V: TRBV20-1; size: few
CDR3: CAWRWTAQSNYGYTF; DNA: TGTGCCTGGAGATGGACTGCACAGTCTAACTATGGCTACACCTTC; J: TRBJ1-2; D: NA; V: TRBV30; size: NA
CDR3: CASWSGDQTQYF; DNA: TGTGCCAGCTGGAGCGGGGATCAGACCCAGTACTTC; J: TRBJ2-5; D: TRBD2; V: TRBV5-5; size: once
CDR3: CASSLTGGNEQFF; DNA: TGTGCCAGCAGTTTGACAGGGGGCAATGAGCAGTTCTTC; J: TRBJ2-1; D: TRBD1; V: TRBV6-2/TRBV6-3; size: NA
CDR3: CASSGREFGETQYF; DNA: TGTGCCAGCAGCGGTCGGGAGTTCGGGGAGACCCAGTACTTC; J: TRBJ2-5; D: NA; V: TRBV3-1/TRBV3-2; size: NA
CDR3: CASGRTGPNEKLFF; DNA: TGTGCTAGTGGCCGGACAGGGCCTAATGAAAAACTGTTTTTT; J: TRBJ1-4; D: TRBD1; V: TRBV12-5; size: once
CDR3: CASSQGAGNQPQHF; DNA: TGTGCCAGCAGCCAGGGGGCCGGCAATCAGCCCCAGCATTTT; J: TRBJ1-5; D: TRBD1; V: TRBV6-6; size: NA
CDR3: CSVLPGQGRNEQYF; DNA: TGCAGCGTTTTACCGGGACAGGGAAGAAACGAGCAGTACTTC; J: TRBJ2-7; D: TRBD1; V: TRBV29-1; size: NA
CDR3: CASSEVLETQYF; DNA: TGTGCCAGCAGCGAGGTTCTGGAGACCCAGTACTTC; J: TRBJ2-5; D: NA; V: TRBV2; size: NA
CDR3: CASNRGMDNSPLHF; DNA: TGTGCCAGCAATCGGGGTATGGATAATTCACCCCTCCACTTT; J: TRBJ1-6; D: NA; V: TRBV2; size: NA
CDR3: CASSLSGGRSYEQYF; DNA: TGTGCCAGCAGCCTAAGCGGGGGTAGGTCCTACGAGCAGTACTTC; J: TRBJ2-7; D: TRBD2; V: TRBV14; size: NA
CDR3: CASSEEGGANYGYTF; DNA: TGTGCCAGCAGTGAAGAGGGAGGGGCTAACTATGGCTACACCTTC; J: TRBJ1-2; D: NA; V: TRBV6-1; size: NA
CDR3: CASRTTSTGFIVEAFF; DNA: TGCGCCAGCAGGACCACCTCTACAGGGTTTATTGTTGAAGCTTTCTTT; J: TRBJ1-1; D: NA; V: TRBV5-1; size: NA
CDR3: CASSALDGGSGANVLTF; DNA: TGCGCCAGCAGCGCCCTGGACGGGGGCTCTGGGGCCAACGTCCTGACTTTC; J: TRBJ2-6; D: NA; V: TRBV5-1; size: NA
CDR3: CASSLGGVRNQPQHF; DNA: TGTGCCAGCAGCTTAGGAGGGGTCCGCAATCAGCCCCAGCATTTT; J: TRBJ1-5; D: NA; V: TRBV13; size: NA